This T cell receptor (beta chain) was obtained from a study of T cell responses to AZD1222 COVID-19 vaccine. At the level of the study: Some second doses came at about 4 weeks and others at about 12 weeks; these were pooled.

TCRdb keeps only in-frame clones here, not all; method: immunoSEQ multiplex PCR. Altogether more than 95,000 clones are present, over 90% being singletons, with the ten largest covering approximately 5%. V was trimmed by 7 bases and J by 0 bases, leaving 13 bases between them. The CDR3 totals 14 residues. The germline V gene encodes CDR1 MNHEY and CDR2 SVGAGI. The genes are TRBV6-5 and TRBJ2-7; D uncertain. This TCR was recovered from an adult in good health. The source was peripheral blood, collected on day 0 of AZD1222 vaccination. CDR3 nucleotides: TGTGCCAGCAAAGGGCAGCTCGACTCCTACGAGCAGTACTTC. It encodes CASKGQLDSYEQYF.